Shown below are 14 T cell receptor beta chains from a single sample sequenced in a study of control samples from healthy donors and cancer patients. This table comes from immunoSEQ multiplex PCR, and its TCRdb copy is limited to in-frame clones, with some not included. The sample has some 150,000 clones, approximately 94% seen once. The material sequenced was PBMCs. Receptors were obtained from a man aged 55 to 70 with colorectal cancer.

The chain employs TRBV10-1 and TRBJ1-2, with 9 bases that match TRBD1. This CDR3 spans 14 amino acids. Germline loops: CDR1 WNHNN, CDR2 SYGVQD (reference sequence). Trimming cost V 3 bases and J 2 bases; bases outside gene matches: 1. CDR3 coding DNA: TGCGCCAGCAGTGAAGGGACAGGGAACTATGGCTACACCTTC. It codes for CASSEGTGNYGYTF.

The chain employs TRBV28 and TRBJ2-7; D is unclear. Germline CDR1 reads MDHEN; CDR2 reads SYDVKM. There are 12 residues in the CDR3. Between the trimmed V and J ends, which lost 1 base and 3 bases, there was a span of 4 bases. The CDR3 nucleotides read TGTGCCAGCAGTTTATTCGGCTACGAGCAGTACTTC. Protein sequence: CASSLFGYEQYF.

This rearrangement joins TRBV5-6 to TRBJ1-5; D perhaps matches TRBD1 (5 bases). Germline CDR1 and CDR2: SGHDT and YYEEEE. The CDR3 consists of 15 residues. The ends were cut back, 3 bases at V and 0 bases at J, with 10 bases in the middle. The CDR3 nucleotides read TGTGCCAGCAGCTGGGGCCGAGATAGCAATCAGCCCCAGCATTTT. It yields the protein CASSWGRDSNQPQHF.

CDR3 region: CASRGRRGDEKLFF. Here the CDR3 DNA reads TGTGCCAGCAGAGGTCGGAGGGGGGATGAAAAACTGTTTTTT. This chain connects TRBV28 to TRBJ1-4, with D possibly matching TRBD1 (6 bases). The V end was cut by 6 bases, the J end by 6 bases, with 14 bases between. The CDR3 totals 14 residues. Germline V gives CDR1 MDHEN, CDR2 SYDVKM.

The chain joins TRBV12-2 to TRBJ1-5; TRBD1, as called in the table, went unchecked against the DNA. TRBV12-2 is labeled a pseudogene. The CDR3 totals 19 residues. CDR3 in amino acids: CASRLARTVTPYSNQPQHF. In nucleotides, the CDR3 is TGTGCAAGTCGCTTAGCACGGACAGTAACGCCGTATAGCAATCAGCCCCAGCATTTT.

The chain is built from TRBV18 and TRBJ1-1; D is undetermined. Germline-derived CDR1 and CDR2 are KGHSH and LQKENI. V was shortened by 3 bases and J by 0 bases, with 8 bases between the two germline ends. CDR3 size: 14 residues. The CDR3 spells CASSPGYMNTEAFF. For the CDR3, the DNA is TGTGCCAGCTCACCGGGGTATATGAACACTGAAGCTTTCTTT.

In this sample, this clone turned up a few times. The chain is built from TRBV5-1 and TRBJ1-2, with 7 bases aligning to TRBD1. V gave up 4 bases and J gave up 5 bases; unmatched junction bases: 2. CDR1 SGHRS and CDR2 YFSETQ come from the germline V gene. The CDR3 length is 12 residues. CDR3 nucleotide sequence: TGCGCCAGCAGCCCGGGACAGTATGGCTACACCTTC. It codes for CASSPGQYGYTF.

V gene TRBV20-1 combines with J gene TRBJ1-1; 7 bases are shared with TRBD1. Trimming removed 3 bases from V and 1 base from J; junction bases left unmatched: 8. The CDR3 length is 15 residues. The germline V gene encodes CDR1 DFQATT and CDR2 SNEGSKA (reference sequence). CDR3 loop: CSASGGDRANTEAFF. For the CDR3, the DNA is TGCAGTGCTAGTGGGGGGGACAGAGCGAACACTGAAGCTTTCTTT.

The chain couples TRBV4-2 to TRBJ1-3, with D possibly being TRBD1 (6 bases). The CDR3 spans 15 residues. Germline CDR1 reads LGHNA; CDR2 reads YNFKEQ. Deletions cut 0 bases from V and 6 bases from J, with 12 bases between. The CDR3 region is CASSQEPGVKNTIYF. Written as DNA, the CDR3 is TGTGCCAGCAGCCAAGAGCCAGGGGTTAAAAACACCATATATTTT.

The sample holds one count of this clone. V gene TRBV11-3 combines with J gene TRBJ2-2; D unclear. The CDR3 runs to 14 residues. V shed 3 bases and J shed 3 bases, with 8 bases lying between them. CDR1 and CDR2 from the germline V gene are SGHNT and YENEEA. In DNA form, the CDR3 reads TGTGCCAGCAGCTTGGGTGCGGACACCGGGGAGCTGTTTTTT. This codes for CASSLGADTGELFF.

The V gene is TRBV30, the J gene TRBJ2-3, with 7 positions matching TRBD2. CDR1 is GTSNPN, CDR2 SVGIG, per germline (reference sequence). The CDR3 is made up of 13 amino acids. J was trimmed by 4 bases and V by 0 bases; bases with no gene match: 1. CDR3 sequence reads: CAWSVRGADTQYF. CDR3 DNA sequence: TGTGCCTGGAGTGTCCGGGGGGCAGATACGCAGTATTTT.

This clone occurred a few times. V and J are TRBV6-5 and TRBJ1-3, with D unclear. V shed 2 bases and J shed 0 bases, with 8 bases lying between them. The CDR3 totals 15 residues. Per the germline V gene, CDR1 is MNHEY and CDR2 is SVGAGI. CDR3: CASSYDGISGNTIYF. The CDR3 region has the DNA TGTGCCAGCAGTTACGACGGAATCTCTGGAAACACCATATATTTT.

The chain links TRBV7-9 to TRBJ2-7; TRBD1 agrees at 11 bases. V was clipped by 5 bases and J by 5 bases; unmatched bases: 11. Looked up from germline, CDR1 is SEHNR and CDR2 is FQNEAQ (reference sequence). The CDR3 has 16 amino acids. The CDR3 reads CASSPSWTGGGHEQYF. The CDR3 DNA reads as TGTGCCAGCAGCCCATCCTGGACAGGGGGCGGCCACGAGCAGTACTTC.

V and J are TRBV6-2 or TRBV6-3 and TRBJ2-4, with 9 bases aligning to TRBD1. V lost 4 bases to trimming and J lost 7 bases; unmatched junction nucleotides: 8. CDR3 length: 15 amino acids. Germline assignment: CDR1 MNHEY and CDR2 SVGEGT. The CDR3 here is CASSLQGAVGNIQYF. CDR3 nucleotides: TGTGCCAGCAGTTTACAGGGGGCAGTGGGTAACATTCAGTACTTC.